This T cell receptor beta chain was recovered during a study of human T cells and chemical hapten exposure. About the study: Small pooled library volume differences mainly caused per-sample TCR yield variation.

General observations from the study: The number of TCRs above 1 in 1000 frequency did not change after DPC sensitization.

The CDR3 extends over 16 amino acids. The V and J ends lost 8 bases and 4 bases, in that order; junction bases with no gene match: 14. From germline, CDR1 is LGHNA and CDR2 YSLEER. Individual cDNA molecules each carried unique molecular identifiers attached by the library. In the original processing: Counts of TCRs in each sample centred on a median of around 96,000 and extended from about 20,000 to 690,000. Each CDR3 protein gets one entry after TCRdb re-called the RACE reads with MiXCR. The V and J calls were not made by the authors but by TCRdb's processing. The data show approximately 79,000 distinct CDR3 sequences, under 10% seen once. This clonotype has a handful of counts. Its antigen is currently unknown. The time point here: healthy volunteer bleed at 6 weeks. It was from unfractionated whole blood that total RNA was extracted.

The chain joins TRBV4-3 to TRBJ2-7; 10 bases align to TRBD2. What was sequenced was whole blood. This TCR derives from a male donor in good health. Some clones in this sample may be carry-over from other donors' samples. The CDR3 DNA reads TGCGCCAGCCCAAGGGCCAGAGCGGGGGGGCCTTACGAGCAGTACTTC. Amino acids: CASPRARAGGPYEQYF.